The rows below give T cell receptor beta chains drawn from one sample of a study of Ad26.COV2.S vaccination and SARS-CoV-2 variants. The repertoire was sequenced with immunoSEQ multiplex PCR; TCRdb's copy has only in-frame clones and lacks some. The profile shows hundreds of thousands of clones, 75% to 90% of them singletons. Here the sequenced sample was peripheral blood, taken in a trial of Ad26.COV2.S vaccine versus placebo. Every receptor here comes from a person between 18 and 65 years old who received the Ad26.COV2.S COVID-19 vaccine or a placebo. Both conserved end residues are part of each CDR3. D genes are given only for firm matches. The size of a clone is reported for some rows only, either as once, few or many, or as a class for expanded clones.

TRBV24-1	TRBJ2-3	-	13	-	TGTGCCACGGACAGCGAGAACACAGATACGCAGTATTTT	CATDSENTDTQYF
TRBV7-8	TRBJ2-1	-	15	-	TGTGCCAGCAGCTTAGTGCGCGTAGTCAGGGATGAGCAGTTCTTC	CASSLVRVVRDEQFF
TRBV6-5	TRBJ2-7	TRBD1	15	-	TGTGCCAGCAGTTACGAACAGGGGGCTACCTACGAGCAGTACTTC	CASSYEQGATYEQYF
TRBV30	TRBJ1-1	-	12	-	TGTGCCTGGAGTGTATACAACACTGAAGCTTTCTTT	CAWSVYNTEAFF
TRBV27	TRBJ2-1	-	12	-	TGTGCCACCCACGGACAGAGCGGGGAGCAGTTCTTC	CATHGQSGEQFF
TRBV6-6	TRBJ1-2	-	15	once	TGTGCCAGCAGTTACCCGTCGGGAACGGGCTATGGCTACACCTTC	CASSYPSGTGYGYTF
TRBV2	TRBJ1-2	TRBD1	15	few	TGTGCCAGCAGTGATTGGGACAGCAATGACTATGGCTACACCTTC	CASSDWDSNDYGYTF
TRBV5-5	TRBJ2-7	-	12	-	TGTGCCAGCAGCCCGCTGGGTTACGAGCAGTACTTC	CASSPLGYEQYF
TRBV28	TRBJ1-2	TRBD1	13	-	TGTGCCAGCAGTTTAGACAGGGCCTATGGCTACACCTTC	CASSLDRAYGYTF
TRBV5-4	TRBJ1-4	-	13	-	TGTGCCAGCAGCTCACAGGGAGGCGAAAAACTGTTTTTT	CASSSQGGEKLFF
TRBV10-3	TRBJ1-5	-	13	-	TGTGCCATCAGTTTCGAAAGGGGCCAGCCCCAGCATTTT	CAISFERGQPQHF
TRBV2	TRBJ2-3	-	13	-	TGTGCCAGCAGCTCACAGGGCACAGATACGCAGTATTTT	CASSSQGTDTQYF
TRBV3-1/TRBV3-2	TRBJ2-1	TRBD2	16	-	TGTGCCAGCAGCCACCGGCTGGCTAGCGGGGGTGGGGAGCAGTTCTTC	CASSHRLASGGGEQFF
TRBV7-6	TRBJ1-5	TRBD1	16	-	TGTGCCAGCAGCTTACTGGGACAGGGTAGCAATCAGCCCCAGCATTTT	CASSLLGQGSNQPQHF
TRBV10-3	TRBJ2-7	-	12	-	TGTGCCATCAGTGAGAATGGGTACGAGCAGTACTTC	CAISENGYEQYF
TRBV19	TRBJ1-2	-	16	-	TGTGCCAGTAGTGCTGCTTCACACGTTCCCCGCTATGGCTACACCTTC	CASSAASHVPRYGYTF
TRBV6-6	TRBJ2-3	TRBD2	14	once	TGTGCCAGCAGTTACTCGCGGGGGACAGATACGCAGTATTTT	CASSYSRGTDTQYF
TRBV12-3/TRBV12-4	TRBJ1-5	TRBD1	13	once	TGTGCCAGCAGTTTATCAGGGGGACAGCCCCAGCATTTT	CASSLSGGQPQHF
TRBV6-5	TRBJ2-2	TRBD1	14	-	TGTGCCAGCAGATGGGGACAGGGATCCGGGGAGCTGTTTTTT	CASRWGQGSGELFF
TRBV4-1	TRBJ2-1	TRBD1	15	-	TGCGCCAGCAGCCAAGTTCAGGGGGCCAACAATGAGCAGTTCTTC	CASSQVQGANNEQFF
TRBV29-1	TRBJ2-1	-	12	-	TGCAGCGTTGAGGGGTCCTACAATGAGCAGTTCTTC	CSVEGSYNEQFF
TRBV7-3	TRBJ2-7	-	14	-	TGTGCCAGCAGCTTAGAAAGCGGACCCTACGAGCAGTACTTC	CASSLESGPYEQYF
TRBV12-3/TRBV12-4	TRBJ1-3	-	12	-	TGTGCCAGCAGTTTATCTGGAAACACCATATATTTT	CASSLSGNTIYF
TRBV28	TRBJ1-6	-	13	once	TGTGCCACCGGCCCGGGCTCGGATTCACCCCTCCACTTT	CATGPGSDSPLHF
TRBV7-2	TRBJ1-5	-	14	-	TGTGCCAGCAGCTTAATCCTGGGGGGTCAGCCCCAGCATTTT	CASSLILGGQPQHF
TRBV29-1	TRBJ1-1	-	13	once	TGCAGCGTTGGGGCACCTATGTTGACTGAAGCTTTCTTT	CSVGAPMLTEAFF
TRBV5-5	TRBJ2-7	-	11	-	TGTGCCAGCAGCCCCGGGGCGCTCCAGTACTTC	CASSPGALQYF
TRBV3-1/TRBV3-2	TRBJ2-3	-	15	-	TGTGCCAGCAGCCAAGTGCTAGCCGGGATGGATACGCAGTATTTT	CASSQVLAGMDTQYF
TRBV3-1/TRBV3-2	TRBJ2-2	-	16	-	TGTGCCAGCAGGCGTACCGTCAGTGCGAACACCGGGGAGCTGTTTTTT	CASRRTVSANTGELFF
TRBV6-5	TRBJ1-1	-	14	-	TGTGCCAGCAGAAGTCGGACCCCGGACACTGAAGCTTTCTTT	CASRSRTPDTEAFF
TRBV9	TRBJ1-1	-	15	-	TGTGCCAGCAGCGTAGGGACGGTTCAGAACACTGAAGCTTTCTTT	CASSVGTVQNTEAFF
TRBV6-2/TRBV6-3	TRBJ1-2	-	14	-	TGTGCCAGCAGTTCCGGGGGCCAATTCTATGGCTACACCTTC	CASSSGGQFYGYTF
TRBV7-9	TRBJ2-7	-	14	once	TGTGCCACCAGGGTGCTGTCAATCGTCGCCGAGCAGTACTTC	CATRVLSIVAEQYF
TRBV9	TRBJ2-7	TRBD2	16	-	TGTGCCAGCAGCGTAGGACTAGCTCCTCTTTCCTACGAGCAGTACTTC	CASSVGLAPLSYEQYF
TRBV30	TRBJ1-4	TRBD1	14	-	TGTGCCTGGGCGACAGGGGGCTTAGGGGAAAAACTGTTTTTT	CAWATGGLGEKLFF
TRBV7-8	TRBJ1-1	-	12	-	TGTGCCAGCAGCGACGGACAGCGTGAAGCTTTCTTT	CASSDGQREAFF
TRBV7-9	TRBJ1-2	TRBD1	14	-	TGTGCCAGCAGCTTAGACCTGAACAGGGGGGGCTACACCTTC	CASSLDLNRGGYTF
TRBV11-2	TRBJ2-7	-	13	few	TGTGCCAGCAGCTTGGAGGGGGCGGGGGAGCAGTACTTC	CASSLEGAGEQYF
TRBV11-3	TRBJ1-1	-	14	-	TGTGCCAGCAGCTTAACAGGGCGGGGAACTGAAGCTTTCTTT	CASSLTGRGTEAFF
TRBV7-3	TRBJ1-1	-	13	-	TGTGCCAGCAGCCGGGGAGAAGGCAGAGAAGCTTTCTTT	CASSRGEGREAFF
TRBV6-1	TRBJ1-5	-	12	-	TGTGCCAGCAGTGAATCTATTCAGCCCCAGCATTTT	CASSESIQPQHF
TRBV6-5	TRBJ1-6	-	15	-	TGTGCCAGCAGTCCCCCCCAGGGAGGCGGTTCACCCCTCCACTTT	CASSPPQGGGSPLHF